The source of this TCR beta chain is a study of blood T cell repertoires in COVID-19. Assay used: immunoSEQ multiplex PCR; TCRdb lists only in-frame clones, some missing. The sample includes more than 250,000 clones, 80% to 90% of them seen just once. In Seattle, patients joined the study during active infection and were tracked longitudinally. The J segment lost 5 bases and the V segment lost 0 bases, leaving 5 bases of the junction unmatched. The CDR3 extends over 15 amino acids. Looked up from germline, CDR1 is GTSNPN and CDR2 is SVGIG (reference sequence). V gene TRBV30 combines with J gene TRBJ2-1; 9 bases are a match to TRBD1. The receptor's source is a woman in her 50s with COVID-19, enrolled during active disease. Sequencing was carried out using peripheral blood. The CDR3 spells CAWSVGTGLHNEQFF. In DNA form, the CDR3 reads TGTGCCTGGAGTGTAGGGACAGGGCTCCACAATGAGCAGTTCTTC.